The rows below give T cell receptor beta chains drawn from one sample of a study of T cell changes during pregnancy in multiple sclerosis. This table comes from immunoSEQ multiplex PCR, and its TCRdb copy is limited to in-frame clones, with some not included. The sample lists about 38,000 clones; approximately 92% were seen once. The sample in question was CD8+ T cells from peripheral blood mononuclear cells, obtained after pregnancy. The origin of the receptors is a female donor with multiple sclerosis, enrolled in a pregnancy study. CDR3s include the opening cysteine and the closing phenylalanine or tryptophan. The order of the fields is CDR3 protein, V gene, J gene.

CDR3: CASSHVGASDTQYF; V: TRBV28; J: TRBJ2-3
CDR3: CASSSVGGRDQPQHF; V: TRBV7-2; J: TRBJ1-5
CDR3: CASSTKGAGANVLTF; V: TRBV9; J: TRBJ2-6
CDR3: CASRRGESGNTIYF; V: TRBV6-5; J: TRBJ1-3
CDR3: CASSLSTSSYEQYF; V: TRBV7-9; J: TRBJ2-7
CDR3: CASSVGGALTEAFF; V: TRBV9; J: TRBJ1-1
CDR3: CASSGRGNTEAFF; V: TRBV5-4; J: TRBJ1-1
CDR3: CASSPPGHPNYGYTF; V: TRBV28; J: TRBJ1-2
CDR3: CASSESVGTSLSEQYF; V: TRBV6-1; J: TRBJ2-7
CDR3: CASSDRDRGYGYTF; V: TRBV9; J: TRBJ1-2
CDR3: CASSLVRDRASPSNYGYTF; V: TRBV7-9; J: TRBJ1-2
CDR3: CAISGAGGPGFLYEQYF; V: TRBV10-3; J: TRBJ2-7
CDR3: CSVHCGIIRTGYGYTF; V: TRBV29-1; J: TRBJ1-2
CDR3: CASSPLPEEREGPDEQFF; V: TRBV7-8; J: TRBJ2-1
CDR3: CAISERGPEAFF; V: TRBV10-3; J: TRBJ1-1
CDR3: CAGGDSENTEAFF; V: TRBV6-1; J: TRBJ1-1
CDR3: CASSSLRDTHGNYYGYTF; V: TRBV7-8; J: TRBJ1-2
CDR3: CASSHGTAYEQYF; V: TRBV9; J: TRBJ2-7
CDR3: CASRRTGTEAQNGIISGANVLTF; V: TRBV10-1; J: TRBJ2-6
CDR3: CASSLVAGGSTDTQYF; V: TRBV7-6; J: TRBJ2-3
CDR3: CASSFRTGEGQPQHF; V: TRBV4-1; J: TRBJ1-5
CDR3: CASSEEEDRQETQYF; V: TRBV2; J: TRBJ2-5
CDR3: CASSFGGQGFSGANVLTF; V: TRBV7-9; J: TRBJ2-6
CDR3: CASRAGNEQFF; V: TRBV27; J: TRBJ2-1
CDR3: CASSGQGGTEAFF; V: TRBV19; J: TRBJ1-1
CDR3: CASSEGRGNTEAFF; V: TRBV6-1; J: TRBJ1-1
CDR3: CASSPPRDRGNYEQYF; V: TRBV7-9; J: TRBJ2-7
CDR3: CASRPGSGELFF; V: TRBV25-1; J: TRBJ2-2
CDR3: CASSSRGLAGGLNEQFF; V: TRBV7-6; J: TRBJ2-1
CDR3: CASSQDQGLGGYTF; V: TRBV4-1; J: TRBJ1-2
CDR3: CASSQRDRPTYEQYF; V: TRBV14; J: TRBJ2-7
CDR3: CASSQLGQGITEAFF; V: TRBV4-1; J: TRBJ1-1
CDR3: CASSFQGFTGELFF; V: TRBV7-3; J: TRBJ2-2
CDR3: CASRTLAGDSNEQFF; V: TRBV27; J: TRBJ2-1
CDR3: CASSLVEPGVWYNEQFF; V: TRBV7-6; J: TRBJ2-1
CDR3: CASSNGRGTASLAKNIQYF; V: TRBV21-1; J: TRBJ2-4
CDR3: CASSPNRDRGRSPLHF; V: TRBV7-9; J: TRBJ1-6
CDR3: CASSSGLAGAKWETQYF; V: TRBV7-9; J: TRBJ2-5
CDR3: CASSSNQGISEQYF; V: TRBV7-9; J: TRBJ2-7
CDR3: CASSSRTGHGYTF; V: TRBV4-2; J: TRBJ1-2
CDR3: CSVFSTGESSYGYTF; V: TRBV29-1; J: TRBJ1-2
CDR3: CASSLGLLAASSYNEQFF; V: TRBV13; J: TRBJ2-1
CDR3: CASSRTDPNQPQHF; V: TRBV2; J: TRBJ1-5
CDR3: CASRREQGAIAFF; V: TRBV5-1; J: TRBJ1-1
CDR3: CASSPSGNTDTQYF; V: TRBV19; J: TRBJ2-3